This T cell receptor (beta chain) was documented in a study of blood T cell repertoires in COVID-19. Study at large: Specimens from acute and convalescent COVID-19 originated in the United States, Italy and Spain. In each case, the material was cDNA or gDNA derived from T cells, B-cell-depleted T cells, or PBMCs.

The V segment lost 3 bases and the J segment 8 bases; nucleotides outside the gene matches: 12. CDR3 length: 16 residues. The germline V gene has CDR1 SEHNR and CDR2 FQNEAQ (reference sequence). As originally analysed: The authors estimated nucleated cell counts from reference gene primer amplification. The repertoire was sequenced with immunoSEQ multiplex PCR; TCRdb's copy has only in-frame clones and lacks some. That table gives V, J and clone size, and the DNA gave D and trimming. Among about 150,000 clones listed, more than 65% were seen once. Sequencing was done on a sample of peripheral blood. The chain joins TRBV7-9 to TRBJ2-1; TRBD1 matches at 8 bases. This receptor was identified in a woman at least 80 years old with active or convalescent COVID-19. CDR3 in DNA: TGTGCCAGCAGCTTTCCCGACAGGGGCACCTCGGATGAGCAGTTCTTC. Translated, it gives CASSFPDRGTSDEQFF. Looking up the rest from reference TRBV7-9 and TRBJ2-1 gives the full variable domain: DTGVSQNPRHKITKRGQNVTFRCDPISEHNRLYWYRQTLGQGPEFLTYFQNEAQLEKSRLLSDRFSAERPKGSFSTLEIQRTEQGDSAMYLCASSFPDRGTSDEQFFGPGTRLTVL.